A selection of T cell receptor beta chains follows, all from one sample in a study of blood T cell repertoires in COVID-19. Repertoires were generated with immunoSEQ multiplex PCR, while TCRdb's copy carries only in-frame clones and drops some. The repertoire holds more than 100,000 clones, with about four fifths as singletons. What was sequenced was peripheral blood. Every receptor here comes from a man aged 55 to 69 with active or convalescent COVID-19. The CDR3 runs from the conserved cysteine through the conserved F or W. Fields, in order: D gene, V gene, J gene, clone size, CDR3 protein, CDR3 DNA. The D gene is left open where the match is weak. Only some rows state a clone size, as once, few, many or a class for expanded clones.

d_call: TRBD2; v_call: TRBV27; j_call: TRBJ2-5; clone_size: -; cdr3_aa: CASSLASGVQETQYF; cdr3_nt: TGTGCCAGCAGTTTGGCTAGCGGGGTCCAAGAGACCCAGTACTTC
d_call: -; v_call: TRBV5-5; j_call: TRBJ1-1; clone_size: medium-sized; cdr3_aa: CASSFLDRANTEAFF; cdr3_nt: TGTGCCAGCAGCTTTTTGGACAGAGCGAACACTGAAGCTTTCTTT
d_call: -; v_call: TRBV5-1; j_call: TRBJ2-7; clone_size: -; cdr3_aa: CASSLELASIAEQYF; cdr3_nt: TGCGCCAGCAGCTTGGAACTCGCGTCAATAGCCGAGCAGTACTTC
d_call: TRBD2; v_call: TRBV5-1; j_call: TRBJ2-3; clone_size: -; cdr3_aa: CASSLVAGTSGDTQYF; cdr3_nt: TGCGCCAGCAGCTTGGTGGCCGGGACTAGCGGCGATACGCAGTATTTT
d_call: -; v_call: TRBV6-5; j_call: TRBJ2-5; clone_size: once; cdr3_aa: CASRGLSGETQYF; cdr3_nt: TGTGCCAGCAGGGGACTGAGCGGAGAGACCCAGTACTTC
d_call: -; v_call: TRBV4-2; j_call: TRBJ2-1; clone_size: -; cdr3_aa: CASSPESEGRHVGEQFF; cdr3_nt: TGTGCCAGCAGCCCCGAGTCCGAGGGCCGACATGTTGGTGAGCAGTTCTTC
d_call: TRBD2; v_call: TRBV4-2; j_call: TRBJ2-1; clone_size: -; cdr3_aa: CASSPRSISGTYNEQFF; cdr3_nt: TGTGCCAGCAGCCCCCGTAGTATAAGCGGGACCTACAATGAGCAGTTCTTC
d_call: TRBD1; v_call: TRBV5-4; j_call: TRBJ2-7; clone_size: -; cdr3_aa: CASTPRQGAYEQYF; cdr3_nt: TGTGCCAGCACTCCGCGACAGGGGGCCTACGAGCAGTACTTC
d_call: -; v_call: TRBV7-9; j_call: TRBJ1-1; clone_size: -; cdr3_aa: CASTAETSLNTEAFF; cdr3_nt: TGTGCCAGCACGGCTGAGACAAGTTTGAACACTGAAGCTTTCTTT
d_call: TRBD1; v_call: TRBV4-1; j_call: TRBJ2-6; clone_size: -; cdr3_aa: CASSQDRGTGIRSGANVLTF; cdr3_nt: TGCGCCAGCAGCCAAGACAGGGGGACAGGGATACGCTCTGGGGCCAACGTCCTGACTTTC
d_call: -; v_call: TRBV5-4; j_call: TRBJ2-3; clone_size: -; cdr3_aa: CASSLVRSTYTDTQYF; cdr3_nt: TGTGCCAGCAGCTTGGTTCGGTCTACCTACACAGATACGCAGTATTTT
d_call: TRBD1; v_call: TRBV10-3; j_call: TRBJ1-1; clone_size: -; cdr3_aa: CATEGDRLNTEAFF; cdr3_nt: TGTGCGACCGAGGGGGACAGGTTGAACACTGAAGCTTTCTTT
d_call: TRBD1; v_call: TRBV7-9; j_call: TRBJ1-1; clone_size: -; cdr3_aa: CASSPGGIGTEAFF; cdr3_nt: TGTGCCAGCAGCCCAGGGGGCATAGGCACTGAAGCTTTCTTT
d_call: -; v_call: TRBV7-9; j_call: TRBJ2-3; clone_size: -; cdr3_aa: CASILEGSTDTQYF; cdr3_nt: TGTGCCAGCATCCTGGAGGGCAGCACAGATACGCAGTATTTT
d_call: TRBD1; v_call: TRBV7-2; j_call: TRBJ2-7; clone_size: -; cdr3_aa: CASSSRQGTNEQYF; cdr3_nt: TGTGCCAGCAGCTCCAGACAGGGTACCAACGAGCAGTACTTC
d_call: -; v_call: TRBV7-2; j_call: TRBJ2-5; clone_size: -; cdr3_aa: CASSLVSAQYF; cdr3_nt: TGTGCCAGCAGCTTAGTATCGGCCCAGTACTTC
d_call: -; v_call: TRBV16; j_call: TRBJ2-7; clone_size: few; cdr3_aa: CASSQQGHEQYF; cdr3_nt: TGTGCCAGCAGCCAACAGGGCCACGAGCAGTACTTC
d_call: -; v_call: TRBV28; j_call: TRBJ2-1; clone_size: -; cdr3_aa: CASTSGGQNNRYNEQFF; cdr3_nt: TGTGCCAGCACTTCAGGAGGGCAGAATAATCGCTACAATGAGCAGTTCTTC
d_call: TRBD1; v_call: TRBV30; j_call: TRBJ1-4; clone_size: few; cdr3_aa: CASLDRDRGQEKLFF; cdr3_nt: TGTGCCTCCCTTGACCGGGACAGGGGGCAAGAAAAACTGTTTTTT
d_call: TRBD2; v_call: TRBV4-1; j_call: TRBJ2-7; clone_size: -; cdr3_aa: CASSKLAGASYEQYF; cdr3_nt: TGCGCCAGCAGCAAACTAGCGGGAGCATCTTACGAGCAGTACTTC
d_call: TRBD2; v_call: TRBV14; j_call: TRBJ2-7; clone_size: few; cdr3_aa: CASSPLSGAGGPYEQYF; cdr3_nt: TGTGCCAGCAGCCCCCTCTCGGGAGCGGGAGGGCCCTACGAGCAGTACTTC
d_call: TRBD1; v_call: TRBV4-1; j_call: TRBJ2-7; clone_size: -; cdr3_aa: CASSHQQGVAYEQYF; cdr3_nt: TGCGCCAGCAGCCACCAACAGGGGGTAGCCTACGAGCAGTACTTC
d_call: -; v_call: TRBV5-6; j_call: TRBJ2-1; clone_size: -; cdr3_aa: CASSFGGTQFF; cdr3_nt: TGTGCCAGCAGCTTCGGGGGAACGCAGTTCTTC
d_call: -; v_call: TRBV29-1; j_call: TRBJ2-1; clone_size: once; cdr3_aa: CSVEVEGNEQFF; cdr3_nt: TGCAGCGTTGAAGTAGAGGGCAATGAGCAGTTCTTC
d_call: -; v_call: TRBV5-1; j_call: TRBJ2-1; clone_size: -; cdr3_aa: CASSVGGSSYNEQFF; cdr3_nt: TGCGCCAGCAGCGTCGGGGGTAGCTCCTACAATGAGCAGTTCTTC
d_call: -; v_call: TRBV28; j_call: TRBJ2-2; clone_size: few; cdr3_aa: CASNTLVVTGELFF; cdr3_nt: TGTGCCAGCAATACACTAGTTGTCACCGGGGAGCTGTTTTTT
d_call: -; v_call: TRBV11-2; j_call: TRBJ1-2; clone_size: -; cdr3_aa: CASSSKSGRHDGYTF; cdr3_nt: TGTGCCAGCAGCTCAAAATCCGGGAGGCACGATGGCTACACCTTC
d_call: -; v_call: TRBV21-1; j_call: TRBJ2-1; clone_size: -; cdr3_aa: CASSKYYFSYNEQFF; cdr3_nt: TGTGCCAGCAGCAAATACTACTTCTCCTACAATGAGCAGTTCTTC
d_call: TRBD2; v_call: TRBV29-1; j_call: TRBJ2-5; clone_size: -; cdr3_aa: CSGGTRVKETQYF; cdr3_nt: TGCAGCGGCGGGACTAGGGTTAAAGAGACCCAGTACTTC
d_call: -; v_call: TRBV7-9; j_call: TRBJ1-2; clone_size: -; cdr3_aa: CASSQRAAGGGYTF; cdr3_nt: TGTGCCAGCAGCCAGAGGGCCGCGGGGGGTGGCTACACCTTC
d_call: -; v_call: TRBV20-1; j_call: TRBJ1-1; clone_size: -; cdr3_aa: CSARRAFF; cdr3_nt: TGCAGTGCCCGCCGGGCTTTCTTT
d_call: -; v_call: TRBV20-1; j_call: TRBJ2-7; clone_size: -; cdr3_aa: CSARGSYEQYF; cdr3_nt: TGCAGTGCTAGAGGCAGCTACGAGCAGTACTTC
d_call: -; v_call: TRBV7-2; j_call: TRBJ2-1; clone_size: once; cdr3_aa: CASSLSAYNEQFF; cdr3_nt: TGTGCCAGCAGCCTGTCGGCCTACAATGAGCAGTTCTTC
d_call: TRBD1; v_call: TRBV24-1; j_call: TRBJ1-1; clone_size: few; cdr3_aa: CATRPNRGSTEAFF; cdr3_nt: TGTGCCACCCGTCCGAACAGGGGCTCCACTGAAGCTTTCTTT
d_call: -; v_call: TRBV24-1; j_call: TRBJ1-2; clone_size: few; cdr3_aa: CATSDWQGNYGYTF; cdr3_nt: TGTGCCACCAGTGATTGGCAGGGCAACTATGGCTACACCTTC
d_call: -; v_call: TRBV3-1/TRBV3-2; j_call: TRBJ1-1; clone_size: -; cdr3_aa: CASRYRENTEAFF; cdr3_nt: TGTGCCAGCCGCTACAGGGAGAACACTGAAGCTTTCTTT
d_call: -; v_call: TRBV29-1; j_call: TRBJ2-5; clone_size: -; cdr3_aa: CSVRDGGQETQYF; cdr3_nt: TGCAGCGTTAGGGACGGGGGCCAAGAGACCCAGTACTTC
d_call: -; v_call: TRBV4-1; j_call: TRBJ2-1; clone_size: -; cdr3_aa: CASSQVDEQFF; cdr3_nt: TGCGCCAGCAGCCAAGTAGATGAGCAGTTCTTC
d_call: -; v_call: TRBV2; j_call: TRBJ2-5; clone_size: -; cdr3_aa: CASSVGLAGNQETQYF; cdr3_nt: TGTGCCAGCAGTGTGGGCTTAGCAGGGAACCAAGAGACCCAGTACTTC
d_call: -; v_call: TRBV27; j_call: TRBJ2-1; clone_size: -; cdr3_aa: CASSLEGLPPYNEQFF; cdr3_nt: TGTGCCAGCAGCCTAGAGGGTCTCCCCCCTTACAATGAGCAGTTCTTC
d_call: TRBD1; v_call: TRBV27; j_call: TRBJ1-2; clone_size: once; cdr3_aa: CASPALRGRMLYGYTF; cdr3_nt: TGTGCCAGCCCAGCGTTGAGGGGGCGGATGCTGTATGGCTACACCTTC
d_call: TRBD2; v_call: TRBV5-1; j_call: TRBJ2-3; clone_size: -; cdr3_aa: CASFRGLAGGWGSTDTQYF; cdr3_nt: TGCGCCAGCTTTCGAGGACTAGCGGGAGGATGGGGGAGCACAGATACGCAGTATTTT
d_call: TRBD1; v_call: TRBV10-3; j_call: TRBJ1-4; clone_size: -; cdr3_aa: CAISESTGEGGTNEKLFF; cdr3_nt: TGTGCCATCAGTGAGTCGACAGGGGAAGGGGGAACTAATGAAAAACTGTTTTTT
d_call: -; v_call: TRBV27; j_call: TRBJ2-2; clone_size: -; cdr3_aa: CASRLPGFRDTGELFF; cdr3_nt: TGTGCCAGCAGACTTCCAGGGTTTCGGGACACCGGGGAGCTGTTTTTT
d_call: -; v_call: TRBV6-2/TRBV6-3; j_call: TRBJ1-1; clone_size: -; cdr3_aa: CASSYPTAVFF; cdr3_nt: TGTGCCAGCAGTTACCCGACAGCAGTTTTCTTT
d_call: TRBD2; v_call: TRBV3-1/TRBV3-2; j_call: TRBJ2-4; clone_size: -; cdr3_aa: CASSQARGEPAYF; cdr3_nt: TGTGCCAGCAGCCAGGCGCGGGGGGAACCCGCGTACTTC
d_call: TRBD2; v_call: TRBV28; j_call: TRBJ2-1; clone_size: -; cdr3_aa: CASRRERLAAYYNEQFF; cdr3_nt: TGTGCCAGCAGACGAGAGCGCCTAGCGGCGTATTACAATGAGCAGTTCTTC
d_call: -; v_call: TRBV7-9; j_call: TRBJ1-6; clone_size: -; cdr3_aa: CASSLGGYRVDSPLHF; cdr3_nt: TGTGCCAGCAGCTTAGGTGGCTACCGGGTTGATTCACCCCTCCACTTT
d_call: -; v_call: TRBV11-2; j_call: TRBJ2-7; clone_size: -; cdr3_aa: CASSPPGRYRVGEQYF; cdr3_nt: TGTGCCAGCAGCCCTCCCGGGCGGTACAGGGTCGGGGAGCAGTACTTC